The source of this T cell receptor beta chain is a study of blood T cell repertoires in COVID-19. Study-wide background: T cells, B-cell-depleted T cells, or PBMCs provided the cDNA or gDNA that served as material.

V was clipped by 5 bases and J by 3 bases; unmatched bases: 9. The CDR3 length is 15 residues. Looked up from germline, CDR1 is GTSNPN and CDR2 is SVGIG (reference sequence). The data were produced by immunoSEQ multiplex PCR, yet TCRdb's version contains in-frame clones alone and is incomplete. The sample includes about 240,000 clones, 81% seen only once; the top ten take 6.5% to 8.5%. The sequenced sample consisted of peripheral blood. The chain has TRBV30 and TRBJ1-4; 7 bases align to TRBD1. The TCR was taken from a woman of 80 years or more with COVID-19, enrolled during active disease. The CDR3 sequence is CAWDREGSANEKLFF. CDR3 nucleotides: TGTGCCTGGGACAGGGAGGGCTCCGCTAATGAAAAACTGTTTTTT.